The T cell receptor (beta chain) under discussion was sequenced for a study of technical replicates of blood from a few donors. Using immunoSEQ multiplex PCR, the repertoire was profiled, and TCRdb retains in-frame clones only, with some absent. Found here are 45,000 to 60,000 clones, roughly 91% of them singletons; the top ten hold about 4.3%. The TCR was taken from a human donor in good health. Some clones in this sample may be carry-over from other donors' samples. Material for sequencing was PBMCs.

CDR3 in DNA: TGTGCCAGCAGAACCGCCGGGACAGCCACCTACGAGCAGTACTTC. Its protein is CASRTAGTATYEQYF. V is TRBV7-2 and J is TRBJ2-7, with TRBD1 matching 7 bases. CDR3 length equals 15 residues. With V trimmed by 6 bases and J by 2 bases, 10 bases remained unmatched. CDR1 SGHTA and CDR2 FQGNSA come from the germline V gene.